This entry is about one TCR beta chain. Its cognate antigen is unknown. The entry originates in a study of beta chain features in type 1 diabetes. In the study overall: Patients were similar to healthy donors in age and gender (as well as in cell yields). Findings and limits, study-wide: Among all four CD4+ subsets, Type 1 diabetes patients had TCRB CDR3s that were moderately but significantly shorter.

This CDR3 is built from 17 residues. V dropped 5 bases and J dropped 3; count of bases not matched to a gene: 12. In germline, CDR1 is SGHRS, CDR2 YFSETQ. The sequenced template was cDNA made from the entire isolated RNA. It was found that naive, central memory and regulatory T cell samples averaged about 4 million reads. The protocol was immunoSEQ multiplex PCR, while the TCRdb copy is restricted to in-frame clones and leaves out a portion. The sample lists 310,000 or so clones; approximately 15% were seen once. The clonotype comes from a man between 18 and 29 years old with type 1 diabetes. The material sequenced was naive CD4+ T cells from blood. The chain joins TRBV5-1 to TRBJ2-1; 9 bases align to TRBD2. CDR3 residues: CASSPGVAGVNYNEQFF. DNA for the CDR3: TGCGCCAGCAGTCCTGGGGTAGCGGGGGTTAACTACAATGAGCAGTTCTTC.